Below are 9 T cell receptor beta chains sequenced from a single sample in a study of metastatic and nonmetastatic thyroid tumors. Prior to thyroid surgery, none of the patients had received any treatment. TCRdb re-called the PCR reads with MiXCR. This sample yields some 9,900 clones, of which around 33% are seen a single time; 4% to 5.5% belongs to the top ten. The sequencing input was tumor tissue. These receptors all come from a female donor with papillary thyroid cancer or a benign thyroid nodule (not recorded which). Some clones in this sample may be carry-over from other donors' samples.

The V and J genes are TRBV16 and TRBJ2-2; 11 nucleotides line up with TRBD2. Germline CDR1 KGHSY, CDR2 FQNENV. J gave up 3 bases and V 5 bases, and 17 bases lay outside the gene matches. The CDR3 covers 20 residues. CDR3 DNA sequence: TGTGCCAGCAGCTTCTTCCCTAGCGGGAGGTGGGTAGGGGACACCGGGGAGCTGTTTTTT. As protein: CASSFFPSGRWVGDTGELFF.

In its sample, this clone was seen a few times. The chain employs TRBV6-1 and TRBJ2-7, with a tentative D call TRBD1 (6 bases). This CDR3 has 14 residues. Trimming took off 3 bases at V and 1 base at J, with 10 bases between the two ends. Per germline, CDR1 MNHNS and CDR2 SASEGT. The CDR3 sequence is CASSDRGPSYEQYF. The CDR3 DNA is TGTGCCAGCAGTGACAGGGGCCCTTCCTACGAGCAGTACTTC.

This clone rates as medium-sized. The chain employs TRBV20-1 and TRBJ2-7; D is ambiguous. The V end lost 4 bases, the J end lost 2 bases, and 9 bases lay between the germline ends. This CDR3 is built from 12 residues. Per germline, CDR1 DFQATT and CDR2 SNEGSKA (reference sequence). CDR3 coding DNA: TGCAGTGCTACGGACCTAGCCTACGAGCAGTACTTC. Protein: CSATDLAYEQYF.

This clone was detected a few times. The CDR3 DNA reads TGTGCCAGCAGTAGCAGGGGGCTCGGAAACACCATATATTTT. This encodes CASSSRGLGNTIYF. The chain employs TRBV6-1 and TRBJ1-3; 8 bases map to TRBD1. Germline CDR1 is MNHNS and CDR2 is SASEGT. This CDR3 has 14 residues. V was pared by 5 bases and J by 4 bases, with 4 bases of the junction left unmatched.

This clone was counted only a few times. The CDR3 region has the DNA TGTGCCAGCAGCCCACCCGACAGGCCCTTCATCTATTCACCCCTCCACTTT. Amino acids: CASSPPDRPFIYSPLHF. V gene TRBV12-3 or TRBV12-4 combines with J gene TRBJ1-6; D is perhaps TRBD1 (6 bases). Trimming took 6 bases from V and 8 from J, leaving 23 bases between them. The CDR3 covers 17 residues.

As to this clone: Relative to the germline gene, one junction end is altered; a read error may explain this. This sequence joins TRBV9 and TRBJ2-7; 7 nucleotides match TRBD2. The germline gives CDR1 SGDLS, CDR2 YYNGEE. The CDR3 loop spans 15 amino acids. DNA for the CDR3: TGTTCCAGCAGCGTAGGGACTATCGGGGACTACGAGCAGTACTTC. The encoded protein is CSSSVGTIGDYEQYF. The variable domain in full, with the rest retrieved from reference TRBV9 and TRBJ2-7, is DSGVTQTPKHLITATGQRVTLRCSPRSGDLSVYWYQQSLDQGLQFLIQYYNGEERAKGNILERFSAQQFPDLHSELNLSSLELGDSALYFCSSSVGTIGDYEQYFGPGTRLTVT.

This sequence joins TRBV18 and TRBJ1-1; TRBD1 aligns across 11 bases. V lost 4 bases, J lost 10 bases, and 11 bases stayed unmatched. Per germline, CDR1 KGHSH and CDR2 LQKENI. The CDR3 runs 15 residues. CDR3 sequence: CASSLTGTGGVGAFF. In nucleotides, the CDR3 is TGTGCCAGCTCACTGACCGGGACAGGGGGTGTTGGAGCTTTCTTT.

This clone is classed as medium-sized. This chain connects TRBV19 to TRBJ2-2; weak D call: TRBD1 (6 bases). Germline CDR1 reads LNHDA; CDR2 reads SQIVND (reference sequence). The V gene lost 6 bases and the J gene lost 5 bases, with 16 bases spanning the gap. The CDR3 is 15 amino acids. The CDR3 coding sequence is TGTGCCAGTAGCACAGGGAATTTGGGGACCGGGGAGCTGTTTTTT. As protein: CASSTGNLGTGELFF.

The V call is TRBV12-3 or TRBV12-4, the J call TRBJ1-5; perhaps TRBD1 as D (6 bases). The CDR3 is made up of 13 amino acids. The V gene lost 4 bases and the J gene lost 5 bases, with 9 bases spanning the gap. CDR3 nucleotide sequence: TGTGCCAGCAGTTATCAGGGGCATCAGCCCCAGCATTTT. The encoded protein is CASSYQGHQPQHF.